The rows below give T cell receptor beta chains drawn from one sample of a study of blood T cells in healthy people across ages. TCRdb re-called the 5' RACE reads with MiXCR, one entry per CDR3 protein. This sample yields roughly 1,800,000 distinct CDR3 sequences, of which around 50% are seen a single time; roughly 2% belongs to the top ten. Sequenced: blood. These receptors were taken from a middle-aged woman in good health. Both conserved end residues are part of each CDR3. Fields, in order: V gene, J gene, D gene, clone size, CDR3 DNA, CDR3 protein. D genes are given only for firm matches. Size tells how often a clone was seen (once, few, many) or the class of an expanded clone, and some rows leave it out.

v_gene: TRBV27; j_gene: TRBJ2-5; d_gene: TRBD2; abundance: few; CDR3nt: TGTGCCAGCAGTCCGATGCTAGCGGGGGAGATGATCCAAGAGACCCAGTACTTC; CDR3aa: CASSPMLAGEMIQETQYF
v_gene: TRBV5-1; j_gene: TRBJ2-3; d_gene: -; abundance: few; CDR3nt: TGCGCCAGCAGCTTTATTAGGCCAGGAGATACGCAGTATTTT; CDR3aa: CASSFIRPGDTQYF
v_gene: TRBV5-6; j_gene: TRBJ2-4; d_gene: TRBD1; abundance: -; CDR3nt: TGTGCCAGCAGCAGGGGACAGCGTACCAAAAACATTCAGTACTTC; CDR3aa: CASSRGQRTKNIQYF
v_gene: TRBV4-1; j_gene: TRBJ1-4; d_gene: TRBD1; abundance: few; CDR3nt: TGCGCCAGCAGCCAGGTGACGACCGGGACAGGGGGTGAAAAACTGTTTTTT; CDR3aa: CASSQVTTGTGGEKLFF
v_gene: TRBV7-2; j_gene: TRBJ1-6; d_gene: -; abundance: -; CDR3nt: TGTGCCAGCAGCCTTCATTCACCCCCCCACTTT; CDR3aa: CASSLHSPPHF
v_gene: TRBV27; j_gene: TRBJ1-5; d_gene: -; abundance: -; CDR3nt: TGTGCCAGCAGTTCGACCAGACCTATCAATCAGCCCCAGCATTTT; CDR3aa: CASSSTRPINQPQHF
v_gene: TRBV12-3/TRBV12-4; j_gene: TRBJ2-4; d_gene: -; abundance: few; CDR3nt: TGTGCCAGCAGAAGGGACGCCGGAACTGTCAAAAACATTCAGTACTTC; CDR3aa: CASRRDAGTVKNIQYF
v_gene: TRBV10-3; j_gene: TRBJ2-7; d_gene: -; abundance: -; CDR3nt: TGTGCCATCAGTGAGTCGTCAACCGAGCAGTACTTC; CDR3aa: CAISESSTEQYF
v_gene: TRBV4-3; j_gene: TRBJ2-5; d_gene: TRBD1; abundance: few; CDR3nt: TGCGCCAGCAGCCAAGTGTGGACAGGGGTCGAGACCCAGTACTTC; CDR3aa: CASSQVWTGVETQYF
v_gene: TRBV7-2; j_gene: TRBJ1-6; d_gene: -; abundance: -; CDR3nt: TGTGCCAGCAGCCGGGCCACGAATTCACCCCTCCACTTT; CDR3aa: CASSRATNSPLHF
v_gene: TRBV29-1; j_gene: TRBJ2-1; d_gene: TRBD1; abundance: few; CDR3nt: TGCAGCGTCCGACCGGGACAGGGGGTTAATGAGCAGTTCTTC; CDR3aa: CSVRPGQGVNEQFF
v_gene: TRBV20-1; j_gene: TRBJ1-2; d_gene: -; abundance: -; CDR3nt: TGCAGCGGACGCACTAACTATGGCTACACCTTC; CDR3aa: CSGRTNYGYTF
v_gene: TRBV3-1; j_gene: TRBJ2-1; d_gene: TRBD2; abundance: few; CDR3nt: TGTGCCAGCAGCCAAGATCCGGCGGGGGGGCGGCGGGAGCAGTTCTTC; CDR3aa: CASSQDPAGGRREQFF
v_gene: TRBV6-6; j_gene: TRBJ2-5; d_gene: TRBD2; abundance: -; CDR3nt: TGTGCCAGCAGTTCTCTAGCGGGGATAAGAGAGACCCAGTACTTC; CDR3aa: CASSSLAGIRETQYF
v_gene: TRBV18; j_gene: TRBJ1-1; d_gene: -; abundance: -; CDR3nt: TGTGCCAGCTCACCACCGGGCGGCCTTTTGGAAGCTTTCTTT; CDR3aa: CASSPPGGLLEAFF
v_gene: TRBV12-3/TRBV12-4; j_gene: TRBJ2-7; d_gene: -; abundance: few; CDR3nt: TGTGCCAGCAGCTATGGGCTAGCGAACACCTACGAGCAGTACTTC; CDR3aa: CASSYGLANTYEQYF
v_gene: TRBV19; j_gene: TRBJ2-1; d_gene: TRBD1; abundance: few; CDR3nt: TGTGCCAGCGCAACCGGTGGGACAGGGGGCAATGAGCAGTTCTTC; CDR3aa: CASATGGTGGNEQFF
v_gene: TRBV11-2; j_gene: TRBJ2-1; d_gene: TRBD2; abundance: -; CDR3nt: TGTGCCAGCAGCACGAGGCCTGACGTAGCGGGGGGGGCCTACAATGAGCAGTTCTTC; CDR3aa: CASSTRPDVAGGAYNEQFF